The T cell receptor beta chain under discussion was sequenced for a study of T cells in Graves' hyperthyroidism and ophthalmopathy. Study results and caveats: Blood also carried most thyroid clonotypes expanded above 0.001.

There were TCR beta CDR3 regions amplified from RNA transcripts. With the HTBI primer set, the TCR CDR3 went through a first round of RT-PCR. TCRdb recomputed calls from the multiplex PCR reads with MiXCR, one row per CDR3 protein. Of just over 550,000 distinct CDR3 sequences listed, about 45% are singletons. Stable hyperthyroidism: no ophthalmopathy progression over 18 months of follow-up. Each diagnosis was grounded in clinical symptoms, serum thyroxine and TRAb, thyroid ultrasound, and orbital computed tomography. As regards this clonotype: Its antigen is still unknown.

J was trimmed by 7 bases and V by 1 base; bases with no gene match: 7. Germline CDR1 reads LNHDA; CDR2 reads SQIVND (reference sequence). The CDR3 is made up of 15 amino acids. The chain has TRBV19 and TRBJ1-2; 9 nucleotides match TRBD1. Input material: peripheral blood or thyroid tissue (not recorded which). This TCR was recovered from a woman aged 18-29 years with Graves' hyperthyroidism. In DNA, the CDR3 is TGTGCCAGTAGTATAGGTCCGGACAGGGGAGTTGGCTACACCTTC. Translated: CASSIGPDRGVGYTF.